This TCR beta chain was identified in a study of blood T cells in healthy people across ages. Study conclusions and caveats: When one million T cells were used, diversity estimates were thought to be underestimates. Naive T cell percentage strongly correlated with TCR beta diversity.

The CDR3 totals 16 residues. V lost 7 bases to trimming and J lost 2 bases; unmatched junction nucleotides: 12. As concerns this clonotype: The antigen is undetermined.

A second PCR, run for about 6 to 11 cycles, used a sample-barcoded 5' primer plus a J-beta primer mix. Each CDR3 protein is one row after TCRdb ran MiXCR on the 5' RACE reads. This sample has 600,000 or so distinct CDR3 sequences, with roughly 43% found just once. Donation came from healthy Caucasian individuals in Russia who were aged about 6 to 95. Per sample, at least 6 micrograms of total RNA were extracted. V gene TRBV12-3 or TRBV12-4 combines with J gene TRBJ2-3, with 7 nucleotides matching TRBD2. The material sequenced was blood. The TCR comes from a man older than 75 in good health. CDR3 loop: CASTGAGAGDTDTQYF. As DNA, the CDR3 is TGTGCCAGCACCGGCGCGGGCGCGGGGGACACAGATACGCAGTATTTT.